Listed below are T cell receptor beta chains from one sample, sequenced in a study of cytomegalovirus exposure and HLA in healthy donors. This table comes from immunoSEQ multiplex PCR, and its TCRdb copy is limited to in-frame clones, with some not included. The table records 150,000 to 200,000 clones, about 85% of them present only once. The sequenced sample was PBMCs. The receptor source for this set is a man aged 18 to 30 in good health and CMV-seropositive. Both conserved end residues are part of each CDR3. The order of the fields is D gene, clone size, V gene, J gene, CDR3 protein. D genes are given only for firm matches. Some rows have no size entry. The others give once, few or many, or a class for an expanded clone.

>NA|NA|TRBV14|TRBJ2-7
CASSQNLPSGQYF
>NA|NA|TRBV6-1|TRBJ2-7
CASSLGLLYEQYF
>NA|NA|TRBV19|TRBJ1-2
CASSPDSYGYTF
>NA|NA|TRBV5-4|TRBJ1-6
CASSRPGRQASPLHF
>TRBD2|NA|TRBV7-3|TRBJ2-2
CASSLLGLAGGRGTGELFF
>NA|NA|TRBV20-1|TRBJ2-1
CSAKQGNEQFF
>TRBD1|NA|TRBV27|TRBJ1-1
CASSLIPGTGGLSEAFF
>TRBD2|NA|TRBV30|TRBJ2-1
CAWSKIAGPIGDEQFF
>TRBD2|NA|TRBV10-2|TRBJ2-2
CASSATSGFTGELFF
>NA|few|TRBV10-3|TRBJ1-1
CAISDRMEGNTEAFF
>TRBD1|NA|TRBV11-2|TRBJ2-7
CASSLLRGQSSEQYF
>TRBD2|few|TRBV7-8|TRBJ2-1
CASSLLAANEQFF
>TRBD1|NA|TRBV28|TRBJ2-2
CASSLTGGPGELFF
>TRBD2|NA|TRBV30|TRBJ2-3
CAWKPGLGWADTQYF
>TRBD1|NA|TRBV5-5|TRBJ1-6
CASSSWPWGQGEDSPLHF
>NA|NA|TRBV18|TRBJ1-2
CASSPGARYGYTF
>TRBD1|NA|TRBV28|TRBJ2-7
CASSYLQTGGPRSDHYEQYF
>NA|NA|TRBV28|TRBJ2-7
CASSSTRSGYRRYEQYF
>TRBD1|NA|TRBV9|TRBJ2-5
CASSAYGQGRETQYF
>NA|NA|TRBV7-2|TRBJ1-2
CASSPGLVSGYTF
>TRBD1|NA|TRBV6-4|TRBJ2-5
CASSDDRGREETQYF
>NA|NA|TRBV28|TRBJ2-1
CASSLTEAAYNEQFF
>TRBD1|NA|TRBV27|TRBJ1-5
CASSPRGQEYSNQPQHF
>NA|once|TRBV9|TRBJ2-7
CASSGRDNSYEQYF
>NA|once|TRBV19|TRBJ1-5
CASSTQGGNQPQHF
>TRBD2|NA|TRBV30|TRBJ2-1
CAWVTSGGPYNEQFF
>TRBD1|NA|TRBV19|TRBJ1-2
CASIELDRRGGYTF
>NA|NA|TRBV28|TRBJ1-4
CASSRGREKLFF
>NA|NA|TRBV12-5|TRBJ1-2
CASGLGGTSYGYTF
>TRBD1|NA|TRBV28|TRBJ2-6
CASSRDRVRRSGANVLTF
>NA|NA|TRBV13|TRBJ2-3
CASSFGRRRADFPDTQYF
>TRBD2|NA|TRBV5-4|TRBJ2-2
CASSFRGLVTGELFF
>TRBD1|NA|TRBV30|TRBJ1-4
CAWMFHSGTGDEKLFF
>NA|NA|TRBV4-1|TRBJ2-1
CASSQSGSSYNEQFF
>NA|once|TRBV2|TRBJ1-5
CASSYSLNQPQHF
>TRBD1|NA|TRBV7-9|TRBJ1-1
CASRQTGGKTEAFF
>NA|NA|TRBV28|TRBJ1-2
CASSPDSKGYTF